The table lists the clone carrying this T cell receptor beta chain with a few counts. Its antigen is still unknown. The V gene's germline CDR1 is LGHNA and CDR2 YSLEER. The CDR3 covers 15 residues. V lost 4 bases, J lost 2 bases, and 8 bases stayed unmatched. These data are taken from a study of T and B cells in COVID-19 patients. Study-wide results and limits: At recovery TRB diversity and richness exceeded healthy donors, after highly clonal active COVID-19 repertoires.

TRB rearrangements were amplified by multiplex PCR with BIOMED2 TRB-A/B primers. TCRdb reprocessed the multiplex PCR reads via MiXCR and lists one record per CDR3 protein. This sample yields more than 13,000 distinct CDR3 sequences, of which around 26% are seen a single time; over 7% belongs to the top ten. TRB was amplified from about 250-500 ng of blood genomic DNA. The sample was blood. V usage is TRBV4-3 and J usage is TRBJ2-7; 7 bases agree with TRBD1. This receptor was taken from a human donor who had recovered from COVID-19. CDR3 DNA sequence: TGCGCCAGCAGCCTATCGACAGGGAAGGCCTACGAGCAGTACTTC. As protein: CASSLSTGKAYEQYF.